The next 16 T cell receptor beta chains were all read from a single sample in a study of identifying expanded T cells in peripheral blood. Data came from immunoSEQ multiplex PCR; TCRdb stores just in-frame clones and leaves some out. The sample includes some 90,000 clones, around 89% of them seen just once. Sample: blood. These receptors all stem from a person between 18 and 70 years old in good health.

The chain couples TRBV28 to TRBJ1-6; unclear D gene. The V end lost 4 bases, the J end lost 7 bases, and 14 bases lay between the germline ends. Germline V gene data show CDR1 as MDHEN and CDR2 as SYDVKM. CDR3 length: 15 amino acids. The CDR3 DNA is TGTGCCAGCAGTTCACCCCAGAGCTGGAATTCACCCCTCCACTTT. Amino acid sequence: CASSSPQSWNSPLHF. The entire variable domain, with the rest obtained from reference TRBV28 and TRBJ1-6, is as follows: DVKVTQSSRYLVKRTGEKVFLECVQDMDHENMFWYRQDPGLGLRLIYFSYDVKMKEKGDIPEGYSVSREKKERFSLILESASTNQTSMYLCASSSPQSWNSPLHFGNGTRLTVT.

The sample holds one count of this clone. The V gene is TRBV5-1, the J gene TRBJ2-3; maybe TRBD2 (5 bases). The CDR3 runs 15 residues. The V end lost 1 base, the J end lost 4 bases, and 13 bases lay between the germline ends. The V gene's germline CDR1 is SGHRS and CDR2 YFSETQ. The CDR3, as DNA: TGCGCCAGCAGCTTGTTGAGCCTGGAGGCAGATACGCAGTATTTT. Its protein product is CASSLLSLEADTQYF.

V gene TRBV6-5 combines with J gene TRBJ2-1; D perhaps matches TRBD1 (5 bases). CDR1 is MNHEY, CDR2 SVGAGI, per germline. This CDR3 spans 14 amino acids. Trimming removed 8 bases from V and 8 bases from J, with 19 bases in between. The CDR3 sequence: CASGGAFTDDEQFF. The CDR3 DNA sequence: TGTGCCAGCGGTGGGGCGTTCACGGACGATGAGCAGTTCTTC.

This clone was recorded once. J is TRBJ2-7 and V is TRBV5-5; D is perhaps TRBD1 (5 bases). Per the germline V gene, CDR1 is SGHKS and CDR2 is YYEKEE (reference sequence). The V end lost 5 bases, the J end lost 6 bases, and 18 bases lay between the germline ends. This CDR3 is 14 amino acids long. CDR3 nucleotide sequence: TGTGCCAGCAGAGAAGGCCTGCAGGGATTCGAGCAGTACTTC. This encodes CASREGLQGFEQYF.

This rearrangement joins TRBV15 to TRBJ2-3, with 10 bases fitting TRBD2. V gave up 3 bases and J gave up 1 base; unmatched junction bases: 4. The length of the CDR3 is 16 residues. Germline CDR1 LNHNV, CDR2 YYDKDF (reference sequence). The CDR3 sequence is CATSRASGGRTDTQYF. The CDR3 DNA sequence: TGTGCCACCAGCAGGGCTAGCGGGGGCCGCACAGATACGCAGTATTTT.

CDR3 sequence (DNA): TGCGCCAGCAGCGGAACCTCCCGGATGAACACTGAAGCTTTCTTT. Its protein product is CASSGTSRMNTEAFF. The genes are TRBV4-3 and TRBJ1-1; D unresolved. V was cut by 5 bases and J by 0 bases, with 13 bases left in between. The V gene's germline CDR1 is LGHNA and CDR2 YSLEER. This CDR3 is built from 15 residues.

V usage is TRBV7-2 and J usage is TRBJ1-5; D is undetermined. V gave up 1 base and J gave up 5 bases, with 6 bases separating them. The CDR3 loop spans 13 amino acids. Germline assignment: CDR1 SGHTA and CDR2 FQGNSA. In DNA form, the CDR3 reads TGTGCCAGCAGCTTAGACAGCCATCAGCCCCAGCATTTT. Encoded protein: CASSLDSHQPQHF.

The chain recombines TRBV4-3 with TRBJ2-2; 7 bases line up with TRBD2. The CDR3 is 18 residues long. V shed 1 base, J shed 2 bases, and the junction held 10 bases outside the gene matches. Germline-derived CDR1 and CDR2 are LGHNA and YSLEER. The CDR3 here is CASSQAPAAGINTGELFF. The CDR3 DNA is TGCGCCAGCAGCCAAGCGCCGGCAGCGGGGATTAACACCGGGGAGCTGTTTTTT.

The chain has TRBV11-2 and TRBJ1-2; no clear D. V was cut by 5 bases and J by 4 bases, with 14 bases left in between. Germline lookup yields CDR1 SGHAT and CDR2 FQNNGV. The CDR3 loop spans 14 amino acids. The CDR3 nucleotides read TGTGCCAGCAGCCCTCGACCAGCCTCCTATGGCTACACCTTC. Its translation is CASSPRPASYGYTF.

The rearrangement uses TRBV14 and TRBJ1-2; 8 positions match TRBD1. The V gene end was trimmed by 1 base and the J gene end by 6 bases; junction bases not matched to a gene: 1. This CDR3 has 13 residues. Germline loops: CDR1 SGHDN, CDR2 FVKESK. CDR3 region: CASSQGRGHGYTF. The CDR3 nucleotides read TGTGCCAGCAGCCAAGGCAGGGGGCATGGCTACACCTTC.

The chain combines TRBV5-4 with TRBJ2-7, with a tentative D call TRBD1 (5 bases). Between the trimmed V and J ends, which lost 0 bases and 0 bases, there was a span of 7 bases. Per germline, CDR1 SGHNT and CDR2 YYREEE (reference sequence). The CDR3 runs to 14 residues. CDR3 nucleotide sequence: TGTGCCAGCAGCTTGGTCGACAGCTCCTACGAGCAGTACTTC. As protein: CASSLVDSSYEQYF.

This chain joins TRBV7-6 and TRBJ2-3; D gene uncertain. Germline V CDR1 and CDR2: SGHVS, FNYEAQ. This CDR3 comprises 14 residues. Between the trimmed V and J ends, which lost 3 bases and 5 bases, there was a span of 12 bases. The CDR3 loop reads CASSLASGLDTQYF. For the CDR3, the DNA is TGTGCCAGCAGCTTGGCCAGTGGATTAGATACGCAGTATTTT.

The chain carries TRBV5-4 and TRBJ2-1; TRBD2 aligns across 10 bases. The CDR3 spans 15 residues. From germline, CDR1 is SGHNT and CDR2 YYREEE (reference sequence). J lost 7 bases, V lost 0 bases, and 4 bases had no gene match. The CDR3 sequence: CASSLASGGENEQFF. The CDR3 DNA is TGTGCCAGCAGCTTGGCAAGCGGGGGGGAAAATGAGCAGTTCTTC.

This clone was seen only a few times. The chain is built from TRBV27 and TRBJ1-1; 7 bases line up with TRBD1. The germline V gene encodes CDR1 MNHEY and CDR2 SMNVEV (reference sequence). V lost 11 bases and J lost 4; bases outside the gene matches: 10. This CDR3 region has 13 residues. This CDR3 reads CAAQGGAGTEAFF. The CDR3 DNA reads TGTGCCGCCCAGGGGGGGGCGGGCACTGAAGCTTTCTTT.

This chain connects TRBV5-5 to TRBJ1-2; a possible D gene is TRBD1 (6 bases). The germline gives CDR1 SGHKS, CDR2 YYEKEE (reference sequence). Trimming stripped 5 bases from V and 3 bases from J, with 11 bases between. The CDR3 length is 13 residues. The CDR3 DNA reads as TGTGCCAGCAGTGAACAGGGTGACTATGGCTACACCTTC. Translation gives CASSEQGDYGYTF.

CDR3 loop: CASSLAWTGASGELFF. The CDR3 DNA is TGTGCCAGCAGCTTAGCCTGGACAGGGGCGAGCGGGGAGCTGTTTTTT. J is TRBJ2-2 and V is TRBV11-3, with 9 bases that match TRBD1. After removal of 1 base from V and 7 bases from J, the junction contained 7 bases not matched to a gene. The CDR3 length is 16 residues. The V gene's germline CDR1 is SGHNT and CDR2 YENEEA.